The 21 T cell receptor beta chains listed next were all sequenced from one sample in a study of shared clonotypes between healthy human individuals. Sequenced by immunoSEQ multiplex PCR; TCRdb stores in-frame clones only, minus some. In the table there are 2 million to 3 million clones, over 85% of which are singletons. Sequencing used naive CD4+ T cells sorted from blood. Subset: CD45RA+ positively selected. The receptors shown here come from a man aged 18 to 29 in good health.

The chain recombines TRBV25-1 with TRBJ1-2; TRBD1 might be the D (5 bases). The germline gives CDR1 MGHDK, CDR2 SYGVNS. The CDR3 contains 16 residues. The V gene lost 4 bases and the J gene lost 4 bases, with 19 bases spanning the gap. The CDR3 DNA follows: TGTGCCAGCAGTGGGACCAACAGGTCCCCAGGCTATGGCTACACCTTC. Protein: CASSGTNRSPGYGYTF.

CDR3 coding DNA: TGTGCCAGCAGCTTAGGGCATGGGGTTAGAGGGGGCGAGCAGTACTTC. This sequence encodes CASSLGHGVRGGEQYF. The V call is TRBV7-8, the J call TRBJ2-7, with a possible D match to TRBD1 (6 bases). The length of the CDR3 is 16 residues. The V gene lost 1 base and the J gene lost 6 bases, with 19 bases spanning the gap. CDR1 is SGHVS and CDR2 is FQNEAQ in the germline V gene.

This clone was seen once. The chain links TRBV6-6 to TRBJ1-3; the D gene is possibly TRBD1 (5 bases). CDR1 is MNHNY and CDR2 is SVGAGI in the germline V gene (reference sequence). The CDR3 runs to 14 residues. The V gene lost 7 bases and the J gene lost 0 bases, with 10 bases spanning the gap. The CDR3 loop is CASIPGLSGNTIYF. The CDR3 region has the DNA TGTGCCAGCATCCCGGGACTCTCTGGAAACACCATATATTTT.

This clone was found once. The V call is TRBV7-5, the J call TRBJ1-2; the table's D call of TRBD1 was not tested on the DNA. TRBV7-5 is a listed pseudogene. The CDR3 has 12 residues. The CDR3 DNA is TGTGCCCGCTGGGACAGACACTATGGCTACACCTTC. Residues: CARWDRHYGYTF.

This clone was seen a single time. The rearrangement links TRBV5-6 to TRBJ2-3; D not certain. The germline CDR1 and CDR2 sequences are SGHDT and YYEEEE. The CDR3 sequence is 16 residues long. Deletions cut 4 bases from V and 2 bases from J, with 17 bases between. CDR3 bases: TGTGCCAGCAGCAGACCCGAATTTGGCACCACAGATACGCAGTATTTT. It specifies CASSRPEFGTTDTQYF. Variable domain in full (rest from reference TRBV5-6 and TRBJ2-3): DAGVTQSPTHLIKTRGQQVTLRCSPKSGHDTVSWYQQALGQGPQFIFQYYEEEERQRGNFPDRFSGHQFPNYSSELNVNALLLGDSALYLCASSRPEFGTTDTQYFGPGTRLTVL.

The CDR3 here is CASSSARGINTGELFF. The DNA of the CDR3 is TGTGCCAGCAGTTCTGCCAGGGGGATTAACACCGGGGAGCTGTTTTTT. This chain uses TRBV27 with TRBJ2-2; TRBD1 matches 7 bases. V shed 4 bases and J 2 bases; nucleotides not matched to a gene: 7. This CDR3 comprises 16 residues. Germline V gene data show CDR1 as MNHEY and CDR2 as SMNVEV (reference sequence).

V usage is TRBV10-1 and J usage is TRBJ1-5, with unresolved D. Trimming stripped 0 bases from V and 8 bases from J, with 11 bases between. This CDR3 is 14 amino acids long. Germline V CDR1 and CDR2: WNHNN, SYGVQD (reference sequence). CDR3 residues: CASSESLQPKPQHF. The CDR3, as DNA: TGCGCCAGCAGTGAGTCGTTACAGCCGAAGCCCCAGCATTTT.

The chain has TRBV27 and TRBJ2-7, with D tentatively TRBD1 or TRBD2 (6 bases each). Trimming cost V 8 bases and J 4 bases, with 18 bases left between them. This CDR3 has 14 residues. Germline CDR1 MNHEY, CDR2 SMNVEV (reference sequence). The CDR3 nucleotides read TGTGCCAGCCGAAGGGGGGAAATGTGGTACGAGCAGTACTTC. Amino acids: CASRRGEMWYEQYF.

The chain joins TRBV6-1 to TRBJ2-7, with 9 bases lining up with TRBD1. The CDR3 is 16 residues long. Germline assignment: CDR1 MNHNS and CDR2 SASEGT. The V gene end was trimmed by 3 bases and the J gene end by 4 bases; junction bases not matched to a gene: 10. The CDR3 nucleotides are TGTGCCAGCAGTGAGGGGGGGACAGGGATCTTTTACGAGCAGTACTTC. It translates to CASSEGGTGIFYEQYF.

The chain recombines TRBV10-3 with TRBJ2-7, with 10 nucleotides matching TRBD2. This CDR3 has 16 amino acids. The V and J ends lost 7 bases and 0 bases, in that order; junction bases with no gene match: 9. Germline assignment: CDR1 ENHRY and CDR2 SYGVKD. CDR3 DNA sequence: TGTGCCATCACAGCCGGGACTAGCGTAAGCTCCTACGAGCAGTACTTC. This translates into CAITAGTSVSSYEQYF.

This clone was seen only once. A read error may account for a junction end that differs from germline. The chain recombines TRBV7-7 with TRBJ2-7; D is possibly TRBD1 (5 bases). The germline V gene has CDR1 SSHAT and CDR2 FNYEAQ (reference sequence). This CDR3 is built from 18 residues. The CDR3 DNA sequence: TGTGCTAGCAGCTTAGGCTCCTATAGGACACCCGATACCTACGAGCAGTACTTC. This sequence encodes CASSLGSYRTPDTYEQYF.

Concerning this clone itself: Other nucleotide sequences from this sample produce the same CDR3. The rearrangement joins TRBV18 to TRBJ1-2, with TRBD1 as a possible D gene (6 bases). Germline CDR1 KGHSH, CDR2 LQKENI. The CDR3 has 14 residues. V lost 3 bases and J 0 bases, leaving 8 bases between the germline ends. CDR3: CASSPRTANYGYTF. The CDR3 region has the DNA TGTGCCAGCTCACCGAGGACAGCTAACTATGGCTACACCTTC.

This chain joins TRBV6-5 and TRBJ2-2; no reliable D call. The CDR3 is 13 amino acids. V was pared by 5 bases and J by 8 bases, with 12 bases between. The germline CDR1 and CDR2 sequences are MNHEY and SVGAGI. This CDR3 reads CASSLILTGELFF. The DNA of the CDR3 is TGTGCCAGCAGTCTCATTTTGACGGGGGAGCTGTTTTTT.

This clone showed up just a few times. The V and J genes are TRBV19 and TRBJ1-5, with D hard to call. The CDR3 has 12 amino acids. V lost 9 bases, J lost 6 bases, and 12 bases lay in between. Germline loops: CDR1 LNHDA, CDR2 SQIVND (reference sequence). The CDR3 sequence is CASPPRSQPQHF. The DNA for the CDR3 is TGTGCCAGCCCTCCCCGGAGTCAGCCCCAGCATTTT.

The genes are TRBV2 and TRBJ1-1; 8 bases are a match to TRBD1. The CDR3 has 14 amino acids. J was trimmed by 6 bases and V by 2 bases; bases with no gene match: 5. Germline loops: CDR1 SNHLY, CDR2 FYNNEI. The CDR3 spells CASSETGGFAEAFF. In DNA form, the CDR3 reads TGTGCCAGCAGTGAAACAGGGGGATTCGCTGAAGCTTTCTTT.

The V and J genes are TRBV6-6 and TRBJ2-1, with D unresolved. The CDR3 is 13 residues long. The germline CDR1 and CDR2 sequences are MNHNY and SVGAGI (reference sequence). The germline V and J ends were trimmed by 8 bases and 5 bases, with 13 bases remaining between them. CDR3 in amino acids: CASGRRLDNEQFF. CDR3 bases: TGTGCCAGCGGAAGACGACTCGACAATGAGCAGTTCTTC.

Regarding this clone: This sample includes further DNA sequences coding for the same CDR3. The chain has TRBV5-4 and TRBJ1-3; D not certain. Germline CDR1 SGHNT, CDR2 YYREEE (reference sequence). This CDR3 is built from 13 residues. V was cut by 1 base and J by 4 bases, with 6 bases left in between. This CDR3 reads CASSLPSGNTIYF. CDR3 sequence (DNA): TGTGCCAGCAGCTTGCCGTCCGGAAACACCATATATTTT.

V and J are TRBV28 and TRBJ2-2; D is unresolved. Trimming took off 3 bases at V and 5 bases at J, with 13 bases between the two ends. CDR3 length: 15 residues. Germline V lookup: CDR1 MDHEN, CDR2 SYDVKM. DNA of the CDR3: TGTGCCAGCAGTTTCTGGGAACGGAGAACCGGGGAGCTGTTTTTT. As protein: CASSFWERRTGELFF.

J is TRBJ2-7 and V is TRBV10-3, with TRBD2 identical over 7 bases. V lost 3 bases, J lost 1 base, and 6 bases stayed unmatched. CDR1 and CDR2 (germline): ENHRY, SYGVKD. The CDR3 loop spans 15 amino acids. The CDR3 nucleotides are TGTGCCATCAGTGATGCGGGAGCTGGGTCCTACGAGCAGTACTTC. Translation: CAISDAGAGSYEQYF.

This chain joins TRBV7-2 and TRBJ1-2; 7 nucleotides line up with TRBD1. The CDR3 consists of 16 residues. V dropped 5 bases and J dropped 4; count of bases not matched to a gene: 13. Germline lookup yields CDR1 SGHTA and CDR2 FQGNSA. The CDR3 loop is CASSPRSGTDFYGYTF. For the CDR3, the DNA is TGTGCCAGCAGCCCCCGCTCCGGGACAGACTTCTATGGCTACACCTTC.

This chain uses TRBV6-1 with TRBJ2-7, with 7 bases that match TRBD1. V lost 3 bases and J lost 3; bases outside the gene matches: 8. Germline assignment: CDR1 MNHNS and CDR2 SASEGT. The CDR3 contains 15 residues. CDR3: CASSDRTGTVYEQYF. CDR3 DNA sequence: TGTGCCAGCAGTGATCGGACAGGCACCGTCTACGAGCAGTACTTC.